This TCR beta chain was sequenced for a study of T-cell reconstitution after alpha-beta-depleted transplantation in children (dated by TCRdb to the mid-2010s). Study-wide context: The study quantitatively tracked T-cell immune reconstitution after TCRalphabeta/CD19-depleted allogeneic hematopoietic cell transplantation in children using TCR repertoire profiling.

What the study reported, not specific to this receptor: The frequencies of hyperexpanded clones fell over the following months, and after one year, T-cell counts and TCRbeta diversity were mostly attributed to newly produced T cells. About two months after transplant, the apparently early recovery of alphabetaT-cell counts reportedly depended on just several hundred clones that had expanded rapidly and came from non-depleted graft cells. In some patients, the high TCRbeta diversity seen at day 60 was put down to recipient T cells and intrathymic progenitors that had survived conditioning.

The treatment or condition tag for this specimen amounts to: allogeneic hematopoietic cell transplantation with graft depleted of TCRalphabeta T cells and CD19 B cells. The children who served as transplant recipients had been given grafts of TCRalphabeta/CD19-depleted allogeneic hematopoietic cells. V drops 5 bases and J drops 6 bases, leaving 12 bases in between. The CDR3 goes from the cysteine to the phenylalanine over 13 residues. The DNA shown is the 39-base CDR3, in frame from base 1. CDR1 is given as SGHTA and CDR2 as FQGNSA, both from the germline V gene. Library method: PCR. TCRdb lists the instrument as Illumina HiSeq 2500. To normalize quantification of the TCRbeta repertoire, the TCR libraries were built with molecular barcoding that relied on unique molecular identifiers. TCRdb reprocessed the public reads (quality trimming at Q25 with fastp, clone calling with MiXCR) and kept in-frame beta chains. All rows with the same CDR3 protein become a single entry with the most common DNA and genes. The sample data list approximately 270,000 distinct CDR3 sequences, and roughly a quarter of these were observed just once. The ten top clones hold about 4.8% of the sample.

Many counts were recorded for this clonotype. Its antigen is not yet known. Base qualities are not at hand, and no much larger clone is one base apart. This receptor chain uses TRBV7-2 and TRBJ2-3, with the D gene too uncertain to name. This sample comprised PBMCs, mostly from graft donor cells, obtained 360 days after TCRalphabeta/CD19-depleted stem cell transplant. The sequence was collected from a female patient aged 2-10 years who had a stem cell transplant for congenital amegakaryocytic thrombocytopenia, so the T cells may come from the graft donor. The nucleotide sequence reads TGTGCCAGCAGCCTATACCAACCGGATACGCAGTATTTT. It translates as CASSLYQPDTQYF.